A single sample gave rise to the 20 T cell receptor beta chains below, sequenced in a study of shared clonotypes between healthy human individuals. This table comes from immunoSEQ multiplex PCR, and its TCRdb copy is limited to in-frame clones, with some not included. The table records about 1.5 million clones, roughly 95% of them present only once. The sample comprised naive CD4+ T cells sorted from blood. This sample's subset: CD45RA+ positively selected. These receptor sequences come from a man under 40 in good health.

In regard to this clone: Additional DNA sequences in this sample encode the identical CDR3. CDR3 residues: CASSMAILRGTNEKLFF. CDR3 nucleotide sequence: TGCGCCAGCAGCATGGCCATCTTGAGGGGGACAAATGAAAAACTGTTTTTT. This sequence joins TRBV4-3 and TRBJ1-4, with a possible D match to TRBD1 (6 bases). The V gene lost 5 bases and the J gene lost 5 bases, with 21 bases spanning the gap. Germline V lookup: CDR1 LGHNA, CDR2 YSLEER. CDR3 size: 17 residues.

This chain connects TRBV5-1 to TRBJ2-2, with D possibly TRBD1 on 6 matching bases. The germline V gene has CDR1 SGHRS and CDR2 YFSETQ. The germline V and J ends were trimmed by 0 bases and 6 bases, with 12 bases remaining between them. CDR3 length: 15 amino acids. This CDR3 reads CASSLAGTSAGELFF. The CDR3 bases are TGCGCCAGCAGCTTGGCCGGGACATCCGCCGGGGAGCTGTTTTTT.

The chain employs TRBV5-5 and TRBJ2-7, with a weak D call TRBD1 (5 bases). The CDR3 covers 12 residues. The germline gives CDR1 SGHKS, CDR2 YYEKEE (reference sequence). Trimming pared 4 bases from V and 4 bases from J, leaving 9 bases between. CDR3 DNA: TGTGCCAGCAGCGCCAGGGATTACGAGCAGTACTTC. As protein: CASSARDYEQYF. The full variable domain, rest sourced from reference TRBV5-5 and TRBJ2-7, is DAGVTQSPTHLIKTRGQQVTLRCSPISGHKSVSWYQQVLGQGPQFIFQYYEKEERGRGNFPDRFSARQFPNYSSELNVNALLLGDSALYLCASSARDYEQYFGPGTRLTVT.

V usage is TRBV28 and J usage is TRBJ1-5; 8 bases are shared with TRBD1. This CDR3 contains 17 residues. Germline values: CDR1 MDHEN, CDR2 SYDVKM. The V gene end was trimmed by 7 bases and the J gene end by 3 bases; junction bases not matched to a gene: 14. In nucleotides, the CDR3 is TGTGCCAGCATCTGGGGTCAGGGGGCCTCAGTCAATCAGCCCCAGCATTTT. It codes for CASIWGQGASVNQPQHF.

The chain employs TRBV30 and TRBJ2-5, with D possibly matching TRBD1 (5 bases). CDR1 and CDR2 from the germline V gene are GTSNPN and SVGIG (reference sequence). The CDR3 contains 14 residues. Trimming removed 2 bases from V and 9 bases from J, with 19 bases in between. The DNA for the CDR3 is TGTGCCTGGAGTACGACTGGTGGGGCGGTGGCCCAGTACTTC. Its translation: CAWSTTGGAVAQYF.

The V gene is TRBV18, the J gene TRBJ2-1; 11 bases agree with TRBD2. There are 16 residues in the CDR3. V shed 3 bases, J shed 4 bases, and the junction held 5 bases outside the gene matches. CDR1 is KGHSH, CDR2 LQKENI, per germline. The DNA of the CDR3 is TGTGCCAGCTCACCTAATACTAGCGGGAGTTACAATGAGCAGTTCTTC. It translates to CASSPNTSGSYNEQFF.

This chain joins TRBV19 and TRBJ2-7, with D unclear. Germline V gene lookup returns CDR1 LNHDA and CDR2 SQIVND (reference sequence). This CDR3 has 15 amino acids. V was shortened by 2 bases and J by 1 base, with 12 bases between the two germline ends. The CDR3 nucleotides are TGTGCCAGTAGTATAATTCTCGGGCCGTCCTACGAGCAGTACTTC. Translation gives CASSIILGPSYEQYF.

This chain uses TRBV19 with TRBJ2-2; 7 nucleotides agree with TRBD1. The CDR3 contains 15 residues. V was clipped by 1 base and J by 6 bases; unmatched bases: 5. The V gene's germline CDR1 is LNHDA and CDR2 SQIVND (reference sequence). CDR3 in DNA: TGTGCCAGTAGTATAGTGACAGGGATCTCCGGGGAGCTGTTTTTT. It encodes CASSIVTGISGELFF.

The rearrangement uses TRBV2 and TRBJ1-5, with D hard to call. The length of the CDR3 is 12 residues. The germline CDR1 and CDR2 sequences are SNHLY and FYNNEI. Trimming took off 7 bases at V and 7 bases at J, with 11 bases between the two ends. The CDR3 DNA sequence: TGTGCCAGCAAACGGCCAGAGCAGCCCCAGCATTTT. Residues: CASKRPEQPQHF.

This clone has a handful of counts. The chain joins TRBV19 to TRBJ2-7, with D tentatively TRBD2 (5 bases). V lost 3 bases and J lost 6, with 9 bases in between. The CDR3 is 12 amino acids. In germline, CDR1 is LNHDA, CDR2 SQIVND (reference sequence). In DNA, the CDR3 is TGTGCCAGTAGTATGGGCGGAGGCGAGCAGTACTTC. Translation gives CASSMGGGEQYF.

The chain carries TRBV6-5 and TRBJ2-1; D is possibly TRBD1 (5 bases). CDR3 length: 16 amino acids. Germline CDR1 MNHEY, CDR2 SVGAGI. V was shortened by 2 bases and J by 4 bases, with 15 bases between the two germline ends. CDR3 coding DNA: TGTGCCAGCAGTTACGCTCCCGGACAAATTTACAATGAGCAGTTCTTC. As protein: CASSYAPGQIYNEQFF.

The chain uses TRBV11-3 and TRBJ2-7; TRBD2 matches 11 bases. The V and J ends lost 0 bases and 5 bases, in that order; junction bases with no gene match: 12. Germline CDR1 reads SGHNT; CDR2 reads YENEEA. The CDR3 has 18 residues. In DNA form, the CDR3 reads TGTGCCAGCAGCTTAGATCTAGGGGCTAGCGGGAGGAACCACGAGCAGTACTTC. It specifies CASSLDLGASGRNHEQYF.

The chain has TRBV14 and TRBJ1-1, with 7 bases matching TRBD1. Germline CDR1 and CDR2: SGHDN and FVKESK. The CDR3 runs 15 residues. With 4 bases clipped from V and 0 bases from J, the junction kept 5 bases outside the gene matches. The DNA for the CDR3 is TGTGCCAGCAGCCCTAGAGACAGGGTGAACACTGAAGCTTTCTTT. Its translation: CASSPRDRVNTEAFF.

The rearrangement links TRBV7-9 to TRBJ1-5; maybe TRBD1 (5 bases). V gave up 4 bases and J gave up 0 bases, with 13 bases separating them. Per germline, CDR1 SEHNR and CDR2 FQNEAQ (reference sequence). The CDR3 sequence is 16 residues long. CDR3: CASSSWGGVSNQPQHF. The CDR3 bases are TGTGCCAGCAGCTCCTGGGGAGGGGTTAGCAATCAGCCCCAGCATTTT.

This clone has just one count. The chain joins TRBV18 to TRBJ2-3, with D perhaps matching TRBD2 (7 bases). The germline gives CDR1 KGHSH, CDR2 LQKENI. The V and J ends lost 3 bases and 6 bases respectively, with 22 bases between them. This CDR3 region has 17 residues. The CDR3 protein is CASSPLAGARVVDTQYF. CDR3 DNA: TGTGCCAGCTCACCCCTCGCGGGGGCGCGGGTGGTGGATACGCAGTATTTT.

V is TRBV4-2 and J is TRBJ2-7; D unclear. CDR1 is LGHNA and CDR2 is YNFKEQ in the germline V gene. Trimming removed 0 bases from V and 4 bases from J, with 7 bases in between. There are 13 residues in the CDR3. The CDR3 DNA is TGTGCCAGCAGCCAAGAGGCTCCATACGAGCAGTACTTC. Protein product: CASSQEAPYEQYF.

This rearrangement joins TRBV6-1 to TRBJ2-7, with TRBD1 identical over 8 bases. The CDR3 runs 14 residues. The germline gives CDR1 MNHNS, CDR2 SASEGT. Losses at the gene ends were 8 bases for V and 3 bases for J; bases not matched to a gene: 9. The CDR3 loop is CASGTPGGYYEQYF. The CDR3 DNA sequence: TGTGCCAGCGGGACCCCAGGGGGCTACTACGAGCAGTACTTC.

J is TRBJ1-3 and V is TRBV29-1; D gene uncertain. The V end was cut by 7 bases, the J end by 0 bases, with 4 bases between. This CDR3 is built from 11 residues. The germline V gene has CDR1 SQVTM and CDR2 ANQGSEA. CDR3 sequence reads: CSALSGNTIYF. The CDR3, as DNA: TGCAGCGCCCTCTCTGGAAACACCATATATTTT.

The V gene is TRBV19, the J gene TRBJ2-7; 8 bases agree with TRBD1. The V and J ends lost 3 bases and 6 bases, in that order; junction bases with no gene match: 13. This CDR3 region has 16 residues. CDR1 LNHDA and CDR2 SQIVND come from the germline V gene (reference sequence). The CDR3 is CASSIFFGQGTAEQYF. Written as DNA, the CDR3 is TGTGCCAGTAGTATTTTTTTCGGACAGGGTACTGCCGAGCAGTACTTC.

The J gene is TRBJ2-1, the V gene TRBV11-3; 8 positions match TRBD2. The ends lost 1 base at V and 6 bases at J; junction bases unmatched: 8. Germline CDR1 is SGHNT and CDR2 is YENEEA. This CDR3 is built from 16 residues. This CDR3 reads CASSLAFSAGGNEQFF. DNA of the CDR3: TGTGCCAGCAGCTTAGCATTCTCTGCGGGAGGCAATGAGCAGTTCTTC.